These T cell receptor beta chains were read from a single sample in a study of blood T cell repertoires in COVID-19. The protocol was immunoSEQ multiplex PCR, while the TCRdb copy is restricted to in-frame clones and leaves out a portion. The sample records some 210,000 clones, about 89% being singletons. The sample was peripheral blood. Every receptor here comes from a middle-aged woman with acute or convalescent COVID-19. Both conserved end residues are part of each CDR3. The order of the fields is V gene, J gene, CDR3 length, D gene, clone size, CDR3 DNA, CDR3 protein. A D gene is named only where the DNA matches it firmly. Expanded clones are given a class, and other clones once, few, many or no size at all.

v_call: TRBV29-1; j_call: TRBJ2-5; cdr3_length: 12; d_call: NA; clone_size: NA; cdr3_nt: TGCAGCGTTGCACAGGTAGGAGAGACCCAGTACTTC; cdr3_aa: CSVAQVGETQYF
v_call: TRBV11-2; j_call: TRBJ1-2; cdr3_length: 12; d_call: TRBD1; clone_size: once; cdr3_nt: TGTGCCAGCAGCCCAGACAGGGGGACATCTTCCTTC; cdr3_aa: CASSPDRGTSSF
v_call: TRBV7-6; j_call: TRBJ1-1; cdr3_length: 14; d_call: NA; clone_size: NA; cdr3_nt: TGTGCCAGCAGCTTAGGGGAGAAAAACACTGAAGCTTTCTTT; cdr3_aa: CASSLGEKNTEAFF
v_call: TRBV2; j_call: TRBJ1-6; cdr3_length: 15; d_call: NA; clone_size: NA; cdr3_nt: TGTGCCAGCAGTGAAGTTAGCTCCTATAATTCACCCCTCCACTTT; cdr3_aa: CASSEVSSYNSPLHF
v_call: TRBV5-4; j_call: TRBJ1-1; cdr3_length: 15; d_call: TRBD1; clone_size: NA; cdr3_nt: TGTGCCAGCAGCTTGGATTTGGGGACAGGGCAAGGAGCTTTCTTT; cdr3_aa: CASSLDLGTGQGAFF
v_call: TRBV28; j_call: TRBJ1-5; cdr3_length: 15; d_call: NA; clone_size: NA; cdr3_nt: TGTGCCAGCTCCCGGCGGGGTGGAGGGTATCAGCCCCAGCATTTT; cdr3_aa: CASSRRGGGYQPQHF
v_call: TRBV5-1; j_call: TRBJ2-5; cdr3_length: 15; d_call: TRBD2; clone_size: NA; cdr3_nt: TGCGCCAGCAGCTTGCTGGGGGGGGTGCTAGAGACCCAGTACTTC; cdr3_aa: CASSLLGGVLETQYF
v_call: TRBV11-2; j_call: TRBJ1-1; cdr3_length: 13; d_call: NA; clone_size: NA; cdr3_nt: TGTGCCAGCAGCTTAATGGGCAACACTGAAGCTTTCTTT; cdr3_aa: CASSLMGNTEAFF
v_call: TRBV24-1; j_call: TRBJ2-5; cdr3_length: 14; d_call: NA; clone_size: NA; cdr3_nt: TGTGCCACCAGTGATCGCGGAAACCAAGAGACCCAGTACTTC; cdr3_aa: CATSDRGNQETQYF
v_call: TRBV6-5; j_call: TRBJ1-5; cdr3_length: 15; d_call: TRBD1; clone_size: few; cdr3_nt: TGTGCCAGCGGGACAGGGTCCGTCAGCAATCAGCCCCAGCATTTT; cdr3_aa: CASGTGSVSNQPQHF
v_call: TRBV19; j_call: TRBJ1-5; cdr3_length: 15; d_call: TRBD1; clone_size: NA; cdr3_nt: TGTGCCAGTAGTGACCAGACAGGGATCAATCAGCCCCAGCATTTT; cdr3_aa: CASSDQTGINQPQHF
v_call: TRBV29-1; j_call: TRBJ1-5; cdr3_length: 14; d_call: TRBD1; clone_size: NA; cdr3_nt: TGCAGCGTTGAAGGACAGGGGAGCCCAGGGACCCAGCATTTT; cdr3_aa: CSVEGQGSPGTQHF
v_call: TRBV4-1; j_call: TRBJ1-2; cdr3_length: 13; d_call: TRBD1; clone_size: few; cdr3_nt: TGCGCCAGCAGCCAGGGACAGGTATATGGCTACACCTTC; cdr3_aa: CASSQGQVYGYTF
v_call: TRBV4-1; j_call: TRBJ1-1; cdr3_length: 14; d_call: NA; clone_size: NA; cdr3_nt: TGCGCCAGCAGACAACCGAGGTTGAACACTGAAGCTTTCTTT; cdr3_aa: CASRQPRLNTEAFF
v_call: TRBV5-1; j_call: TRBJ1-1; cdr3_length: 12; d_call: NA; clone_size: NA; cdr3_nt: TGCGCCAGCAGCTTGGGGTGGAGTGAAGCTTTCTTT; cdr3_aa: CASSLGWSEAFF
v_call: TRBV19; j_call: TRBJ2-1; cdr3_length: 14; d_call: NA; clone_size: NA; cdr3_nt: TGTGCCAGTAACTATTGGGGGGAATACAATGAGCAGTTCTTC; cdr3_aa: CASNYWGEYNEQFF
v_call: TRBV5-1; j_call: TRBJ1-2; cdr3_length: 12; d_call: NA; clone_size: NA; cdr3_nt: TGCGCCAGCAGTCTGAGTAGGAGTGGCTACACCTTC; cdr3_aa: CASSLSRSGYTF
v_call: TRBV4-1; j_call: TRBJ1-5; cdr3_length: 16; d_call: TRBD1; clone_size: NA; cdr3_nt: TGCGCCAGCAGCCAAGCCGGGACAGAGAGCAATCAGCCCCAGCATTTT; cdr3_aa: CASSQAGTESNQPQHF
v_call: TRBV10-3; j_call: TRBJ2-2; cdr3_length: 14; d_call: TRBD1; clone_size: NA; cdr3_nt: TGTGCCACCAACGACAGGGGTGGCACCGGGGAGCTGTTTTTT; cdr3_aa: CATNDRGGTGELFF
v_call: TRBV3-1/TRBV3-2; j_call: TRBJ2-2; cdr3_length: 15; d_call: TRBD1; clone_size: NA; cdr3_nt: TGTGCCAGCAGCCAAGAAACAGGGGCAGTAGGGGAGCTGTTTTTT; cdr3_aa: CASSQETGAVGELFF
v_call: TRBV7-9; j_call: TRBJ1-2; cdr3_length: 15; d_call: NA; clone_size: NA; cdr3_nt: TGTGCCAGCAGCTTAGAGAGGGTATTAGGCTATGGCTACACCTTC; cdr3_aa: CASSLERVLGYGYTF
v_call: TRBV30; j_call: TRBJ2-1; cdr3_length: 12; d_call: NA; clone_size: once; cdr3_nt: TGTGCCCTGCGGACACCGTGGAATGAGCAGTTCTTC; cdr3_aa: CALRTPWNEQFF
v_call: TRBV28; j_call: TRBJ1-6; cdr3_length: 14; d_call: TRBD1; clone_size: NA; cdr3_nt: TGTGCCAGCAGCCCGGGACAGGGGGCTTCACCCCTCCACTTT; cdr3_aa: CASSPGQGASPLHF
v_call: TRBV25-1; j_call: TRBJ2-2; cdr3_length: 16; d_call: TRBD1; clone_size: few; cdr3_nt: TGTGCCAGCAGTGGATTGACAGGGGGTAGCACCGGGGAGCTGTTTTTT; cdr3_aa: CASSGLTGGSTGELFF
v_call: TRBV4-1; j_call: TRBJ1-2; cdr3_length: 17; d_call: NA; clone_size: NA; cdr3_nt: TGCGCCAGCAGCCAAGATCTGGCAGCCTCAGACAGCTATGGCTACACCTTC; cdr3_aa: CASSQDLAASDSYGYTF
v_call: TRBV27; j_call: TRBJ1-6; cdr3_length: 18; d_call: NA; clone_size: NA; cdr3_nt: TGTGCCAGCAGCACCCTGCCCCGGGGGAGCTCCTATAATTCACCCCTCCACTTT; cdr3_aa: CASSTLPRGSSYNSPLHF
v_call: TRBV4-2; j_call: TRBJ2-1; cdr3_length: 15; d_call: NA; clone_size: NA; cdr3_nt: TGTGCCAGCAGCCAAACTTTTGGGGAGACCAATGAGCAGTTCTTC; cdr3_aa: CASSQTFGETNEQFF
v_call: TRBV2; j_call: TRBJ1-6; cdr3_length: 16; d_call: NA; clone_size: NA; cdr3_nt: TGTGCCAGCAGTGAAAGGCAGGGTTTCTCAAATTCACCCCTCCACTTT; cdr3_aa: CASSERQGFSNSPLHF
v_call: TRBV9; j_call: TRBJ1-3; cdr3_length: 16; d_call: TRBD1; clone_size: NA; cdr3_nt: TGTGCCAGCAGAGGGACAGGGGGCCGCTCTGGAAACACCATATATTTT; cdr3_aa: CASRGTGGRSGNTIYF
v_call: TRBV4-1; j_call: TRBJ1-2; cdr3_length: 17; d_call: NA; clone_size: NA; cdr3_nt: TGCGCCAGCAGCCAAGTTCCCCGGGCAGGGTCCAACTATGGCTACACCTTC; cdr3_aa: CASSQVPRAGSNYGYTF
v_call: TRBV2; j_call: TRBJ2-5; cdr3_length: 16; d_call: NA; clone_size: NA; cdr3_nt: TGTGCCAGCCTTCGGGAAACAGGGAGCCTACAAGAGACCCAGTACTTC; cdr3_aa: CASLRETGSLQETQYF
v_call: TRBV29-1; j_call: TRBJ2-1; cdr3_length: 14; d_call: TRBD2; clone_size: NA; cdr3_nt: TGCAGCGTTGTCGGGGGGATCGCCTACAATGAGCAGTTCTTC; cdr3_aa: CSVVGGIAYNEQFF
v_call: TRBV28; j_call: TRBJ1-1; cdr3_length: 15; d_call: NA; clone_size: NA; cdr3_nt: TGTGCCAGCAAACCGACGGGGCAGGGGCTCACTGAAGCTTTCTTT; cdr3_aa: CASKPTGQGLTEAFF
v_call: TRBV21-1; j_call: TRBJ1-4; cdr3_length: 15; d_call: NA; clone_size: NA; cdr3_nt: TGTGCCAGCAGCATCCACGGGACGGGGGGCGAAAAACTGTTTTTT; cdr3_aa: CASSIHGTGGEKLFF
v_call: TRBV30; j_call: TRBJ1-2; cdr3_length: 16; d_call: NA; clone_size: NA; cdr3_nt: TGTGCCTGGACCCTCAGTCCCGGGGGGGGGACCTATGGCTACACCTTC; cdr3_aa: CAWTLSPGGGTYGYTF
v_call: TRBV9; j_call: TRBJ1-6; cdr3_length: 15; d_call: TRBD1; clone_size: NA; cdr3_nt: TGTGCCAGCAGCCCGAGACAGGGGGCTTATTCACCCCTCCACTTT; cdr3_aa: CASSPRQGAYSPLHF
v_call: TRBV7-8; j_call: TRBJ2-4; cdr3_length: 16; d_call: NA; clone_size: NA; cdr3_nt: TGTGCCAGCAGCTTAGGGCCCGGGGAGGCCAAAAACATTCAGTACTTC; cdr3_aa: CASSLGPGEAKNIQYF
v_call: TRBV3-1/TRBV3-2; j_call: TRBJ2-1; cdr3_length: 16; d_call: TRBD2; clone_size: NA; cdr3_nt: TGTGCCGGCAGCCGAAGCGGGGCCTCCCCGGGGAATGAGCAGTTCTTC; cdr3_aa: CAGSRSGASPGNEQFF
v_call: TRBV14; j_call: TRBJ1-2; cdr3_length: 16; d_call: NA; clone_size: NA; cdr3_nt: TGTGCCAGCAGCCAAGATCGGGGGGGGCGCAACTATGGCTACACCTTC; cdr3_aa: CASSQDRGGRNYGYTF
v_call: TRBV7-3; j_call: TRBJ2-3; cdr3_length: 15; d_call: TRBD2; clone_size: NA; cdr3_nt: TGTGCCAGCAGCTTAGCGGGGGGGCCCCCAGATACGCAGTATTTT; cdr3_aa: CASSLAGGPPDTQYF
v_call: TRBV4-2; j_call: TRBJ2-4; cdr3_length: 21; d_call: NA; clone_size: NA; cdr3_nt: TGTGCCAGCAGCCAAGTTACGCTAATACCGGGACAAAGTTCCTCCAAAAACATTCAGTACTTC; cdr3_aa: CASSQVTLIPGQSSSKNIQYF
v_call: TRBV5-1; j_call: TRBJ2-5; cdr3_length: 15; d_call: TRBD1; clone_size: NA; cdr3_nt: TGCGCCAGCAGCTTGGACCCAGGGGGAATGGAGACCCAGTACTTC; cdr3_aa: CASSLDPGGMETQYF
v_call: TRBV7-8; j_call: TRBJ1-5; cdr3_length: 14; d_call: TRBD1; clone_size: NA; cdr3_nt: TGTGCCAGCAGCACATACAGGGGGGATCAGCCCCAGCATTTT; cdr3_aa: CASSTYRGDQPQHF
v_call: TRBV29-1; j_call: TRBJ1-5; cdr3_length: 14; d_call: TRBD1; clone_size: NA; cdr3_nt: TGCAGCGTGGGTGACAGGGGGAGCAATCAGCCCCAGCATTTT; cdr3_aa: CSVGDRGSNQPQHF
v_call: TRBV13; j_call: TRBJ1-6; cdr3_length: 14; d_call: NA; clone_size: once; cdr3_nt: TGTGCCAGCAGCTTAGGCGGGAATAATTCACCCCTCCACTTT; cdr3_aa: CASSLGGNNSPLHF
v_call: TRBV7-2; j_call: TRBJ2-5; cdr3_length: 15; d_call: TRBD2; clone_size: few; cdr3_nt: TGTGCCAGCAGCTTACACAGCGGGGTTCAAGAGACCCAGTACTTC; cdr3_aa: CASSLHSGVQETQYF
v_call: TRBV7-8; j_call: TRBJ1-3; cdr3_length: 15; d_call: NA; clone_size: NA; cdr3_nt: TGTGCCAGCAGCTTAGTCCTCCAGGGCGGAAACACCATATATTTT; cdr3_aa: CASSLVLQGGNTIYF
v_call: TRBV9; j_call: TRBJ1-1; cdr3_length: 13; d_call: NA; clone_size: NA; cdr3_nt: TGTGCCAGCGCCCCAGGGATGCACACTGAAGCTTTCTTT; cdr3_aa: CASAPGMHTEAFF
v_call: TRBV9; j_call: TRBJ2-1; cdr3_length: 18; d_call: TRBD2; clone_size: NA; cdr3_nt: TGTGCCAGCAGCTCAAGAGCGGGGGGGCCGAACGTAGTCGATGAGCAGTTCTTC; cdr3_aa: CASSSRAGGPNVVDEQFF
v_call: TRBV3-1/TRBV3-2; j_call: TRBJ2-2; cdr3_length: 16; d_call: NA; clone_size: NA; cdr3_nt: TGTGCCAGCAGCCTTCGAACGGGGAGAAACACCGGGGAGCTGTTTTTT; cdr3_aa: CASSLRTGRNTGELFF
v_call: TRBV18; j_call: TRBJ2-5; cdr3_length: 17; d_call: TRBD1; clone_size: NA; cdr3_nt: TGTGCCAGCTCACCACCGGAGGGGACAGGGCGCCGGGTGACCCAGTACTTC; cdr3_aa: CASSPPEGTGRRVTQYF
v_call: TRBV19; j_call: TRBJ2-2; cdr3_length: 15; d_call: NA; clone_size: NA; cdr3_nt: TGTGCCAGTAGTCAAGGGGTCACCAACACCGGGGAGCTGTTTTTT; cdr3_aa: CASSQGVTNTGELFF
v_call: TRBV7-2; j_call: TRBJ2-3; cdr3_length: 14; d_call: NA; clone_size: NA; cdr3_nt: TGTGCCAGCAGCTTTCCCCCGGTCACAGATACGCAGTATTTT; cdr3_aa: CASSFPPVTDTQYF
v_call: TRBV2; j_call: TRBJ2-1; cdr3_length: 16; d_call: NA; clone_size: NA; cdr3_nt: TGTGCCAGCAGTGAAGCCGGGCTAGCCAACCAATTCGAGCAGTTCTTC; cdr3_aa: CASSEAGLANQFEQFF
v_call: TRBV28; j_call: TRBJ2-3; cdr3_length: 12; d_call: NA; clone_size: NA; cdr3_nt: TGTGCCAGCAGTCTGAGCACAGATACGCAGTATTTT; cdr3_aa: CASSLSTDTQYF
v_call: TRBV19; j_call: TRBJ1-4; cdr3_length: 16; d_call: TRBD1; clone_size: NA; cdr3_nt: TGTGCCAGTAGTTCCATCGACAGGGCGTCTAATGAAAAACTGTTTTTT; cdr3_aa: CASSSIDRASNEKLFF
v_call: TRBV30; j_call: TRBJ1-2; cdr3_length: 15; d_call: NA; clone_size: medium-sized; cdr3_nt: TGTGCCTGGAGTGCCCAATTAAGGGAGGGCTATGGCTACACCTTC; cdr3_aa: CAWSAQLREGYGYTF
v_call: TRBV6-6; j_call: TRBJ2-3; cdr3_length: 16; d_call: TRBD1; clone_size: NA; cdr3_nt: TGTGCCAGCACCACCGGACAGGGGGTAGGCACAGATACGCAGTATTTT; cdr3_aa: CASTTGQGVGTDTQYF
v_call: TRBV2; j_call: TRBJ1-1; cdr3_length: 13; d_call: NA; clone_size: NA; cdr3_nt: TGTGCCAGCAGGAAACAGGGGAACACTGAAGCTTTCTTT; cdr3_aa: CASRKQGNTEAFF
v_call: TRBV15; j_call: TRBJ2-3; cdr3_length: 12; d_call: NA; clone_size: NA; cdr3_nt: TGTGCCACCAGCAGAGACTTTATAACGCAGTATTTT; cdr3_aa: CATSRDFITQYF